Following are 16 T cell receptor beta chains from one sample sequenced in a study of cytomegalovirus exposure and HLA in healthy donors. The PCR had 60 Vbeta and 13 Jbeta primers. This table comes from immunoSEQ multiplex PCR, and its TCRdb copy is limited to in-frame clones, with some not included. This sample's table has about 200,000 clones. The sample was PBMCs. These receptors were collected from a girl aged 2 to 9 in good health and CMV-seropositive.

The chain uses TRBV28 and TRBJ2-7; D is possibly TRBD1 (6 bases). The CDR3 totals 15 residues. Germline loops: CDR1 MDHEN, CDR2 SYDVKM. The V gene lost 6 bases and the J gene lost 2 bases, with 17 bases spanning the gap. The CDR3 DNA is TGTGCCAGCAGCCGAGCCGGGACACAAACCTACGAGCAGTACTTC. Protein product: CASSRAGTQTYEQYF.

V is TRBV2 and J is TRBJ2-3, with D uncertain. Trimming shortened V by 2 bases and J by 8 bases, and 11 bases separated the two germline ends. This CDR3 spans 13 amino acids. Looked up from germline, CDR1 is SNHLY and CDR2 is FYNNEI. The CDR3: CASSERRAGTQYF. The CDR3 DNA sequence: TGTGCCAGCAGTGAAAGGCGAGCAGGTACGCAGTATTTT.

The V gene is TRBV7-6, the J gene TRBJ2-1, with D tentatively TRBD2 (5 bases). Trimming removed 1 base at V and 0 bases at J, with 10 bases between. The CDR3 length is 16 residues. In germline, CDR1 is SGHVS, CDR2 FNYEAQ. As DNA, the CDR3 is TGTGCCAGCAGCTTAGGGCGGGTCAGCTCCTACAATGAGCAGTTCTTC. This sequence encodes CASSLGRVSSYNEQFF.

The rearrangement joins TRBV27 to TRBJ2-7, with TRBD1 matching over 7 bases. The CDR3 covers 12 residues. Per germline, CDR1 MNHEY and CDR2 SMNVEV (reference sequence). Losses at the gene ends were 9 bases for V and 4 bases for J; bases not matched to a gene: 6. The CDR3 spells CASQDRRYEQYF. The CDR3 DNA follows: TGTGCCAGTCAGGACAGGAGATACGAGCAGTACTTC.

The chain joins TRBV7-9 to TRBJ2-7, with TRBD1 matching 7 bases. The trim removed 2 bases at V and 2 bases at J, leaving 15 bases unmatched. The germline CDR1 and CDR2 sequences are SEHNR and FQNEAQ (reference sequence). CDR3 length equals 18 residues. CDR3 nucleotide sequence: TGTGCCAGCAGCTTATCCCGACAGGGAGTTATGTTTCCCTACGAGCAGTACTTC. Its translation: CASSLSRQGVMFPYEQYF.

The V gene is TRBV12-5, the J gene TRBJ1-2; unclear D gene. Germline loops: CDR1 LGHNT, CDR2 FRNRAP. V lost 1 base and J lost 1, with 19 bases in between. The length of the CDR3 is 18 residues. CDR3 region: CASGLGPLGAGNNYGYTF. In DNA form, the CDR3 reads TGTGCTAGTGGTTTGGGTCCCCTGGGCGCAGGCAATAACTATGGCTACACCTTC. The full variable domain, rest sourced from reference TRBV12-5 and TRBJ1-2, is DARVTQTPRHKVTEMGQEVTMRCQPILGHNTVFWYRQTMMQGLELLAYFRNRAPLDDSGMPKDRFSAEMPDATLATLKIQPSEPRDSAVYFCASGLGPLGAGNNYGYTFGSGTRLTVV.

The chain carries TRBV6-6 and TRBJ2-3; perhaps TRBD2 as D (6 bases). CDR1 and CDR2 from the germline V gene are MNHNY and SVGAGI (reference sequence). This CDR3 is 12 amino acids long. This CDR3 is CVSGGSTDTQYF. The CDR3 nucleotides are TGTGTTAGCGGAGGGAGCACAGATACGCAGTATTTT.

The gene calls are TRBV29-1 and TRBJ2-2; D remains unclear. CDR1 is SQVTM, CDR2 ANQGSEA, per germline. V lost 3 bases to trimming and J lost 0 bases, with 5 bases between them. CDR3 length: 13 amino acids. The CDR3 DNA is TGCAGCGTTGACGGTTCGAACACCGGGGAGCTGTTTTTT. Amino acid sequence: CSVDGSNTGELFF.

The chain joins TRBV29-1 to TRBJ1-2, with 9 bases lining up with TRBD1. This CDR3 is 14 amino acids long. CDR1 and CDR2 from the germline V gene are SQVTM and ANQGSEA. V was pared by 0 bases and J by 4 bases, with 3 bases of the junction left unmatched. The CDR3: CSVEEGQGIYGYTF. In nucleotides, the CDR3 is TGCAGCGTTGAAGAGGGACAGGGAATCTATGGCTACACCTTC.

The J gene is TRBJ2-3, the V gene TRBV7-3, with 13 bases lining up with TRBD2. The CDR3 runs 15 residues. Germline trimming cut 5 bases from V and 3 bases from J; bases unmatched to any gene: 2. Germline lookup yields CDR1 SGHTA and CDR2 FQGTGA. The CDR3: CASSPTSGRTDTQYF. The CDR3 nucleotides read TGTGCCAGCAGCCCGACTAGCGGGAGGACAGATACGCAGTATTTT.

The V gene is TRBV27, the J gene TRBJ1-2; 11 nucleotides match TRBD1. Per germline, CDR1 MNHEY and CDR2 SMNVEV (reference sequence). The CDR3 is 16 residues long. V trimming: 5 bases; J trimming: 4 bases; junction bases outside the gene matches: 9. CDR3 amino acids: CASSPSSGTGGYGYTF. The CDR3 region has the DNA TGTGCCAGCAGTCCATCGTCCGGGACAGGGGGCTATGGCTACACCTTC.

V usage is TRBV9 and J usage is TRBJ1-1, with TRBD1 as a possible D gene (5 bases). Trimming cost V 10 bases and J 4 bases, with 17 bases left between them. Per germline, CDR1 SGDLS and CDR2 YYNGEE. There are 13 residues in the CDR3. In DNA form, the CDR3 reads TGTGCCGGCGGGGGTTCGACGGTCACTGAAGCTTTCTTT. This encodes CAGGGSTVTEAFF. The full variable domain, with the rest looked up from reference TRBV9 and TRBJ1-1, is DSGVTQTPKHLITATGQRVTLRCSPRSGDLSVYWYQQSLDQGLQFLIQYYNGEERAKGNILERFSAQQFPDLHSELNLSSLELGDSALYFCAGGGSTVTEAFFGQGTRLTVV.

The gene calls are TRBV19 and TRBJ2-7; D gene unclear. Trimming cost V 0 bases and J 1 base, with 13 bases left between them. The germline gives CDR1 LNHDA, CDR2 SQIVND (reference sequence). CDR3 length: 16 amino acids. CDR3 sequence (DNA): TGTGCCAGTAGTATAGATTTCAGGCTGGAATCCTACGAGCAGTACTTC. It encodes CASSIDFRLESYEQYF.

This chain joins TRBV28 and TRBJ2-7; TRBD2 agrees at 7 bases. The germline gives CDR1 MDHEN, CDR2 SYDVKM. This CDR3 is built from 15 residues. V was pared by 5 bases and J by 2 bases, with 9 bases of the junction left unmatched. CDR3 sequence (DNA): TGTGCCAGCAGTACAGCTAGCGGTTGGACCTACGAGCAGTACTTC. This translates into CASSTASGWTYEQYF.

This chain uses TRBV6-5 with TRBJ2-5; D unclear. V lost 8 bases to trimming and J lost 0 bases, with 10 bases between them. This CDR3 comprises 13 residues. Germline V CDR1 and CDR2: MNHEY, SVGAGI. This CDR3 is CASLAVNQETQYF. CDR3 nucleotide sequence: TGTGCCAGCTTGGCGGTAAACCAAGAGACCCAGTACTTC.

The V and J genes are TRBV18 and TRBJ1-1; TRBD1 aligns across 8 bases. The junction had 5 bases not matched to a gene; V was cut back by 3 bases and J by 5 bases. Germline CDR1 is KGHSH and CDR2 is LQKENI. The CDR3 is 14 residues long. The chain's CDR3 is CASSPGQGRTEAFF. The CDR3 nucleotides read TGTGCCAGCTCACCCGGACAGGGTCGGACTGAAGCTTTCTTT.